This T cell receptor (beta chain) was retrieved from a study of shared clonotypes between healthy human individuals. For the study at large: Sampling drew on donors who were a couple of women and a few men aged 18 to 49. Study-wide results and caveats: Represented diversity, genetic and exposure-history alike, was limited by few donors.

The authors split each subset's genomic DNA evenly across several immunoSEQ plates. Repertoires were generated with immunoSEQ multiplex PCR, while TCRdb's copy carries only in-frame clones and drops some. Of fewer than 600,000 clones listed, around 79% are singletons. Germline-derived CDR1 and CDR2 are MDHEN and SYDVKM. The CDR3 has 20 amino acids. The V end lost 1 base, the J end lost 9 bases, and 31 bases lay between the germline ends. Notes on this clone: Its target is unknown.

Specimen: PBMCs. The sequence came from a woman aged 40-49 years in good health. Some clones in this sample may be carry-over from other donors' samples. The chain recombines TRBV28 with TRBJ2-1, with D perhaps matching TRBD1 (7 bases). For the CDR3, the DNA is TGTGCCAGCAGTTTATTGGCAGGGGGAGGTCTAGGGCTAGGCGGTGGTGAGCAGTTCTTC. As protein: CASSLLAGGGLGLGGGEQFF.